These 25 T cell receptor beta chains were all obtained from the same sample, sequenced in a study of blood T cell repertoires in COVID-19. Sequenced by immunoSEQ multiplex PCR; TCRdb stores in-frame clones only, minus some. The sample includes about 200,000 clones, 65% to 90% of them seen just once. Source material: PBMCs or T cells enriched from blood (not recorded which). The receptors shown here come from a man in his forties who had recovered from COVID-19.

The rearrangement uses TRBV7-2 and TRBJ1-6; TRBD1 aligns across 7 bases. The V segment lost 5 bases and the J segment 3 bases; nucleotides outside the gene matches: 4. This CDR3 contains 15 residues. Germline CDR1 SGHTA, CDR2 FQGNSA. CDR3 nucleotides: TGTGCCAGCAGCGCACAGGGGCTCTATAATTCACCCCTCCACTTT. Translated, it gives CASSAQGLYNSPLHF.

J is TRBJ2-1 and V is TRBV10-3, with TRBD2 matching over 13 bases. V was pared by 9 bases and J by 8 bases, with 4 bases of the junction left unmatched. Germline V gene sequence: CDR1 ENHRY, CDR2 SYGVKD. The CDR3 totals 13 residues. This CDR3 reads CAIGTSGTDEQFF. CDR3 DNA sequence: TGTGCCATAGGGACTAGCGGGACGGATGAGCAGTTCTTC.

The chain combines TRBV15 with TRBJ1-3, with a tentative D call TRBD1 (5 bases). The CDR3 is made up of 13 amino acids. V lost 5 bases to trimming and J lost 4 bases, with 9 bases between them. From germline, CDR1 is LNHNV and CDR2 YYDKDF (reference sequence). CDR3: CATSPTEGNTIYF. The CDR3 DNA follows: TGTGCCACCAGCCCGACAGAAGGAAACACCATATATTTT.

The CDR3 sequence: CASSSTNGYQPQHF. The CDR3, as DNA: TGTGCCAGCAGTTCTACAAACGGGTATCAGCCCCAGCATTTT. The gene calls are TRBV27 and TRBJ1-5, with no clear D. V lost 4 bases, J lost 5 bases, and 12 bases lay in between. CDR1 is MNHEY, CDR2 SMNVEV, per germline (reference sequence). This CDR3 contains 14 residues.

The genes are TRBV19 and TRBJ1-2; D possibly corresponds to TRBD1 (6 bases). Trimming shortened V by 9 bases and J by 2 bases, and 10 bases separated the two germline ends. This CDR3 spans 12 amino acids. Germline-derived CDR1 and CDR2 are LNHDA and SQIVND (reference sequence). The CDR3 DNA is TGTGCCAGCCGGGACACGAACTATGGCTACACCTTC. This gives the protein CASRDTNYGYTF. Based on the CDR3 plus reference TRBV19 and TRBJ1-2, the full variable domain is DGGITQSPKYLFRKEGQNVTLSCEQNLNHDAMYWYRQDPGQGLRLIYYSQIVNDFQKGDIAEGYSVSREKKESFPLTVTSAQKNPTAFYLCASRDTNYGYTFGSGTRLTVV.

The chain combines TRBV19 with TRBJ2-1; TRBD2 matches at 10 bases. CDR1 is LNHDA and CDR2 is SQIVND in the germline V gene (reference sequence). The J segment lost 6 bases and the V segment lost 7 bases, leaving 15 bases of the junction unmatched. The CDR3 totals 17 residues. DNA of the CDR3: TGTGCCAGTACCCCGCACGGTCTAGCGGGAGATTTCAATGAGCAGTTCTTC. Protein sequence: CASTPHGLAGDFNEQFF.

The chain links TRBV5-5 to TRBJ2-1, with D unclear. The CDR3 contains 15 residues. Germline values: CDR1 SGHKS, CDR2 YYEKEE (reference sequence). With 2 bases removed from V and 2 bases from J, the gap between germline ends came to 11 bases. This CDR3 is CASSFHYRAYNEQFF. DNA of the CDR3: TGTGCCAGCAGCTTTCACTACCGGGCCTACAATGAGCAGTTCTTC.

This chain links TRBV29-1 with TRBJ1-1, with D possibly TRBD1 on 5 matching bases. The CDR3 is 13 residues long. Trimming took 7 bases from V and 1 from J, leaving 13 bases between them. Germline CDR1 is SQVTM and CDR2 is ANQGSEA. CDR3 loop: CSAGGMTNTEAFF. The DNA for the CDR3 is TGCAGCGCCGGGGGGATGACGAACACTGAAGCTTTCTTT.

The chain is built from TRBV3-1 (or the pseudogene TRBV3-2) and TRBJ2-3; TRBD1 might be the D (6 bases). The germline V gene encodes CDR1 LGHDT and CDR2 YNNKEL (reference sequence). The CDR3 consists of 17 residues. Trimming took off 1 base at V and 2 bases at J, with 16 bases between the two ends. CDR3 in amino acids: CASSQGLSDRFTDTQYF. For the CDR3, the DNA is TGTGCCAGCAGCCAAGGTCTGTCCGACAGGTTCACAGATACGCAGTATTTT.

The rearrangement links TRBV5-1 to TRBJ1-4, with unresolved D. The CDR3 covers 14 residues. The ends were cut back, 0 bases at V and 5 bases at J, with 8 bases in the middle. Germline assignment: CDR1 SGHRS and CDR2 YFSETQ. The CDR3 nucleotides are TGCGCCAGCAGCTTGGGGACGGGGAATGAAAAACTGTTTTTT. Protein sequence: CASSLGTGNEKLFF.

The chain employs TRBV27 and TRBJ2-6; D unclear. The germline V gene encodes CDR1 MNHEY and CDR2 SMNVEV (reference sequence). This CDR3 is built from 14 residues. V was pared by 5 bases and J by 0 bases, with 5 bases between. In DNA form, the CDR3 reads TGTGCCAGCAGTGGCCACTCTGGGGCCAACGTCCTGACTTTC. Amino acids: CASSGHSGANVLTF. Based on the CDR3 plus reference TRBV27 and TRBJ2-6, the full variable domain is EAQVTQNPRYLITVTGKKLTVTCSQNMNHEYMSWYRQDPGLGLRQIYYSMNVEVTDKGDVPEGYKVSRKEKRNFPLILESPSPNQTSLYFCASSGHSGANVLTFGAGSRLTVL.

The rearrangement links TRBV7-2 to TRBJ1-6; 11 bases line up with TRBD1. Germline CDR1 SGHTA, CDR2 FQGNSA. The CDR3 runs to 14 residues. V gave up 4 bases and J gave up 10 bases; unmatched junction bases: 3. The CDR3 loop is CASSSDRGRSPLHF. The CDR3 DNA is TGTGCCAGCAGCTCGGACAGGGGGCGATCACCCCTCCACTTT.

CDR3 bases: TGTGCCAGCAGAGAGGACACCGCTAACTATGGCTACACCTTC. It codes for CASREDTANYGYTF. The chain joins TRBV6-5 to TRBJ1-2; possible D gene TRBD1, 5 bases. The CDR3 sequence is 14 residues long. Germline loops: CDR1 MNHEY, CDR2 SVGAGI. V was clipped by 6 bases and J by 0 bases, with 11 bases between them.

The CDR3 nucleotides are TGTGCCAGCAGCTTAGGAGGGATAATGAACACTGAAGCTTTCTTT. Its protein product is CASSLGGIMNTEAFF. The J gene is TRBJ1-1, the V gene TRBV7-9; D remains ambiguous. Trimming removed 1 base at V and 0 bases at J, with 9 bases between. CDR3 length: 15 amino acids. Germline V gives CDR1 SEHNR, CDR2 FQNEAQ (reference sequence).

The genes are TRBV9 and TRBJ2-1; no clear D gene. Trimming removed 3 bases at V and 2 bases at J, with 9 bases between. Germline CDR1 and CDR2: SGDLS and YYNGEE. This CDR3 comprises 14 residues. CDR3 protein: CASSARLAYNEQFF. CDR3 DNA: TGTGCCAGCAGCGCGAGACTTGCCTACAATGAGCAGTTCTTC.

In this sample, this clone turned up once. The chain uses TRBV7-2 and TRBJ2-5, with D possibly being TRBD1 (5 bases). V shed 1 base and J shed 3 bases, with 9 bases lying between them. The germline V gene has CDR1 SGHTA and CDR2 FQGNSA. The length of the CDR3 is 14 residues. Here the CDR3 DNA reads TGTGCCAGCAGCTTAGACGCCAGGGAAGAGACCCAGTACTTC. This encodes CASSLDAREETQYF.

V usage is TRBV29-1 and J usage is TRBJ1-2; D perhaps matches TRBD1 (5 bases). This CDR3 contains 13 residues. Trimming took 4 bases from V and 6 from J, leaving 15 bases between them. Germline-derived CDR1 and CDR2 are SQVTM and ANQGSEA. The CDR3 spells CSVVAQGEHGYTF. CDR3 nucleotide sequence: TGCAGCGTTGTAGCCCAGGGTGAACATGGCTACACCTTC.

The chain employs TRBV9 and TRBJ1-1; maybe TRBD1 (5 bases). The CDR3 consists of 14 residues. Trimming pared 2 bases from V and 4 bases from J, leaving 12 bases between. Germline V gives CDR1 SGDLS, CDR2 YYNGEE. The CDR3 nucleotides read TGTGCCAGCAGCGTCGGGGGTGGCGGCACTGAAGCTTTCTTT. This translates into CASSVGGGGTEAFF.

The chain recombines TRBV3-1 (or the pseudogene TRBV3-2) with TRBJ2-1; the D is unclear. The CDR3 runs 17 residues. Between the trimmed V and J ends, which lost 4 bases and 0 bases, there was a span of 16 bases. The germline V gene has CDR1 LGHDT and CDR2 YNNKEL (reference sequence). Written as DNA, the CDR3 is TGTGCCAGCAGCCCGTACAGCCCTCTGAGCTCCTACAATGAGCAGTTCTTC. It translates to CASSPYSPLSSYNEQFF.

This chain's CDR3 is CASSASESYGYTF. The CDR3 DNA is TGTGCCAGCAGCGCCAGCGAATCCTATGGCTACACCTTC. The chain recombines TRBV7-9 with TRBJ1-2, with unresolved D. Trimming took 5 bases from V and 4 from J, leaving 11 bases between them. The germline gives CDR1 SEHNR, CDR2 FQNEAQ (reference sequence). There are 13 residues in the CDR3.

The chain employs TRBV11-2 and TRBJ1-1; tentatively, D is TRBD1 (5 bases). Trimming removed 3 bases from V and 5 bases from J, with 16 bases in between. The CDR3 has 15 amino acids. CDR1 and CDR2 from the germline V gene are SGHAT and FQNNGV. The CDR3 is CASSFFREQGTEAFF. The CDR3, as DNA: TGTGCCAGCAGCTTTTTCAGGGAACAAGGAACTGAAGCTTTCTTT.

V gene TRBV11-3 combines with J gene TRBJ1-3; D is perhaps TRBD1 (6 bases). Germline V lookup: CDR1 SGHNT, CDR2 YENEEA. The CDR3 has 16 amino acids. V was shortened by 0 bases and J by 0 bases, with 9 bases between the two germline ends. The CDR3 protein is CASSLDTGNSGNTIYF. The CDR3 DNA is TGTGCCAGCAGCTTAGATACAGGGAACTCTGGAAACACCATATATTTT.

The chain employs TRBV29-1 and TRBJ1-2, with a tentative D call TRBD1 (5 bases). Germline assignment: CDR1 SQVTM and CDR2 ANQGSEA. The CDR3 loop spans 15 amino acids. With 3 bases removed from V and 4 bases from J, the gap between germline ends came to 18 bases. The DNA for the CDR3 is TGCAGCGTTGACGGGTTCCCGGGGGGACTCTATGGCTACACCTTC. Translation: CSVDGFPGGLYGYTF.

The rearrangement links TRBV5-5 to TRBJ2-2, with 7 positions matching TRBD2. Per the germline V gene, CDR1 is SGHKS and CDR2 is YYEKEE (reference sequence). J gave up 4 bases and V 0 bases, and 9 bases lay outside the gene matches. This CDR3 region has 17 residues. CDR3 sequence reads: CASSLARGLAVTGELFF. CDR3 coding DNA: TGTGCCAGCAGCTTGGCCAGAGGTCTAGCGGTCACCGGGGAGCTGTTTTTT. Together with reference TRBV5-5 and TRBJ2-2, the CDR3 gives the full variable domain: DAGVTQSPTHLIKTRGQQVTLRCSPISGHKSVSWYQQVLGQGPQFIFQYYEKEERGRGNFPDRFSARQFPNYSSELNVNALLLGDSALYLCASSLARGLAVTGELFFGEGSRLTVL.

This chain joins TRBV5-1 and TRBJ2-5; 10 bases fit TRBD2. Germline CDR1 reads SGHRS; CDR2 reads YFSETQ. The CDR3 runs 17 residues. J lost 5 bases, V lost 0 bases, and 10 bases had no gene match. The CDR3 DNA follows: TGCGCCAGCAGCTTGGAGGTAGCGGGAGGCCAAAGGGAGACCCAGTACTTC. Its translation: CASSLEVAGGQRETQYF.